A single sample gave rise to the 10 T cell receptor beta chains below, sequenced in a study of vaccination and CD4 T cells after COVID-19. The sample's treatment: approximately nine-day PBMC culture with coronavirus spike peptide pools or control peptides (ViraFEST assay). For these receptors, no antigen is known. Sequenced with the Oncomine TCR Beta short-read assay was DNA taken from cultured CD4+ T cells. TCRdb reprocessed the PCR reads with MiXCR, giving one entry per CDR3 protein. The sample carries some 15,000 distinct CDR3 sequences, 52% recorded once. Sequencing was performed on CD4+ T cells from blood, cultured in vitro. The receptors here all came from a human donor who had recovered from COVID-19.

J is TRBJ1-5 and V is TRBV20-1, with a weak D call TRBD1 (5 bases). This CDR3 comprises 14 residues. With 0 bases removed from V and 3 bases from J, the gap between germline ends came to 9 bases. The germline CDR1 and CDR2 sequences are DFQATT and SNEGSKA (reference sequence). The CDR3 protein is CSAREGTHNQPQHF. For the CDR3, the DNA is TGCAGTGCTAGAGAAGGGACCCACAATCAGCCCCAGCATTTT.

V and J are TRBV11-2 and TRBJ2-1, with D unclear. The CDR3 has 12 amino acids. From germline, CDR1 is SGHAT and CDR2 FQNNGV. Trimming removed 7 bases at V and 3 bases at J, with 7 bases between. The chain's CDR3 is CASNPGYNEQFF. The CDR3 DNA follows: TGTGCCAGCAATCCAGGCTACAATGAGCAGTTCTTC.

This clonotype showed up just once. This chain links TRBV5-1 with TRBJ2-3; perhaps TRBD2 as D (5 bases). Trimming left V 4 bases short and J 5 bases short, with 11 bases between. Germline V gene lookup returns CDR1 SGHRS and CDR2 YFSETQ. This CDR3 spans 13 amino acids. Written as DNA, the CDR3 is TGCGCCAGCAGCCGGGAAGGAGGAGATACGCAGTATTTT. Residues: CASSREGGDTQYF.

The sample holds a few counts of this clonotype. J is TRBJ1-1 and V is TRBV6-2 or TRBV6-3, with 7 bases lining up with TRBD1. This CDR3 contains 15 residues. V shed 3 bases, J shed 1 base, and the junction held 5 bases outside the gene matches. Germline CDR1 MNHEY, CDR2 SVGEGT. The CDR3 loop is CASSYRSGGNTEAFF. The CDR3 region has the DNA TGTGCCAGCAGTTATAGGTCAGGGGGGAACACTGAAGCTTTCTTT.

This clonotype was seen more than once but under ten times. This rearrangement joins TRBV7-8 to TRBJ2-6, with D perhaps being TRBD1 or TRBD2 (5 bases each). The germline gives CDR1 SGHVS, CDR2 FQNEAQ. CDR3 size: 19 residues. The V gene lost 5 bases and the J gene lost 0 bases, with 20 bases spanning the gap. The CDR3 is CASSPHRGGRHSGANVLTF. The CDR3 DNA is TGTGCCAGCAGCCCCCACCGTGGGGGACGACACTCTGGGGCCAACGTCCTGACTTTC.

This chain joins TRBV10-1 and TRBJ1-1; no clear D gene. The CDR3 is made up of 15 amino acids. CDR1 is WNHNN, CDR2 SYGVQD, per germline (reference sequence). Deletions cut 5 bases from V and 1 base from J, with 14 bases between. CDR3 sequence reads: CASSPSGSRNTEAFF. CDR3 nucleotides: TGCGCCAGCAGTCCCTCCGGGTCTAGGAACACTGAAGCTTTCTTT.

This chain joins TRBV6-2 or TRBV6-3 and TRBJ2-2; weak D call: TRBD2 (6 bases). CDR1 MNHEY and CDR2 SVGEGT come from the germline V gene. The CDR3 loop spans 19 amino acids. Trimming removed 0 bases from V and 0 bases from J, with 17 bases in between. The chain's CDR3 is CASSYSVTGVTANTGELFF. As DNA, the CDR3 is TGTGCCAGCAGTTACTCCGTCACGGGAGTTACCGCGAACACCGGGGAGCTGTTTTTT.

The chain recombines TRBV12-3 or TRBV12-4 with TRBJ2-5; TRBD2 matches 10 bases. There are 18 residues in the CDR3. The J segment lost 1 base and the V segment lost 3 bases, leaving 11 bases of the junction unmatched. CDR3: CASSFGLAGDGAQETQYF. The CDR3 DNA is TGTGCCAGCAGTTTTGGCCTAGCGGGAGATGGGGCCCAAGAGACCCAGTACTTC.

This clonotype was counted between two and nine times. V usage is TRBV7-9 and J usage is TRBJ1-3; D is unclear. The CDR3 sequence is 16 residues long. The germline CDR1 and CDR2 sequences are SEHNR and FQNEAQ (reference sequence). The V end lost 5 bases, the J end lost 0 bases, and 14 bases lay between the germline ends. CDR3 residues: CASSRIGSLSGNTIYF. Here the CDR3 DNA reads TGTGCCAGCAGCCGCATCGGGTCCCTCTCTGGAAACACCATATATTTT.

The chain joins TRBV11-2 to TRBJ2-2; D is perhaps TRBD2 (5 bases). Germline V gene lookup returns CDR1 SGHAT and CDR2 FQNNGV. This CDR3 contains 15 residues. The V and J ends lost 1 base and 2 bases respectively, with 8 bases between them. For the CDR3, the DNA is TGTGCCAGCAGCTTAGGAGGGCTAAACACCGGGGAGCTGTTTTTT. Its translation is CASSLGGLNTGELFF.